This TCR beta chain originates from a study of blood T cells in healthy people across ages. Study-wide results and caveats: For the donors, CMV status was unknown and possibly confounded expanded clonotype changes. Older age coincided with a roughly linear decline in TCR beta diversity per million T cells. Diversity of TCR beta correlated strongly with naive T cell percentage.

This clonotype was picked up many times. Its antigen is still unknown. Losses at the gene ends were 2 bases for V and 0 bases for J; bases not matched to a gene: 10. The V gene's germline CDR1 is SGHVS and CDR2 FQNEAQ. The CDR3 consists of 19 residues. PCR was performed a second time for about 6 to 12 cycles using a sample-barcoded 5' primer and a J-beta primer mix. No fewer than 3 million CDR3-containing paired-end reads came from each sample. TCRdb processed the 5' RACE reads anew with MiXCR; each CDR3 protein has one entry. The sample carries about 640,000 distinct CDR3 sequences, approximately 30% recorded once.

Sequencing used blood. The rearrangement uses TRBV7-8 and TRBJ2-6, with 7 bases fitting TRBD1. The sequence derives from an elderly woman in good health. The CDR3, as DNA: TGTGCCAGCAGCTTATATAATCCGGGACAGTACTCTGGGGCCAACGTCCTGACTTTC. Its translation: CASSLYNPGQYSGANVLTF.